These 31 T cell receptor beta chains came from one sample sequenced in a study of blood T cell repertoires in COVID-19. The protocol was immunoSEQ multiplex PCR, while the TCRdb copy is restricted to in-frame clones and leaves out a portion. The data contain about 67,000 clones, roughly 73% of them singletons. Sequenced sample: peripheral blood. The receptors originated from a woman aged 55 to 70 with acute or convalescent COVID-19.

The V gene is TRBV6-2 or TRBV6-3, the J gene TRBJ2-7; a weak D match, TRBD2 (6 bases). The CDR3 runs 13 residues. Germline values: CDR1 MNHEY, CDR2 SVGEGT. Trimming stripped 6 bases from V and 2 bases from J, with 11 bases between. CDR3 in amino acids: CASSRDFTYEQYF. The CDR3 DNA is TGTGCCAGCAGCCGGGACTTCACCTACGAGCAGTACTTC.

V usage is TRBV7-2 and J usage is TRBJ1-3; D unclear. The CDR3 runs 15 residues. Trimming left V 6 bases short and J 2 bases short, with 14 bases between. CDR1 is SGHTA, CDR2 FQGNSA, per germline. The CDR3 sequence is CASSRGSGAGNTIYF. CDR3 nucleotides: TGTGCCAGCAGTCGGGGATCGGGCGCTGGAAACACCATATATTTT.

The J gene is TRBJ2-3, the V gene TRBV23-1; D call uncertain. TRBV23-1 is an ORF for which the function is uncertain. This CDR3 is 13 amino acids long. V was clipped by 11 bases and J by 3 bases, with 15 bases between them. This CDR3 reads CALLEQATDTQYF. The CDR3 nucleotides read TGCGCCCTTCTCGAGCAAGCGACAGATACGCAGTATTTT.

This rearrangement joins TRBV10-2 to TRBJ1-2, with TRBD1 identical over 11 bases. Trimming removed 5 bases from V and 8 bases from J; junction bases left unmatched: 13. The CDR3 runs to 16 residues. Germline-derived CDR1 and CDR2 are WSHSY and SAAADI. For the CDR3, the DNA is TGCGCCAGCAGTTCATTCGGACAGGGGGCTTTGGTAGGCTACACCTTC. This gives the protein CASSSFGQGALVGYTF.

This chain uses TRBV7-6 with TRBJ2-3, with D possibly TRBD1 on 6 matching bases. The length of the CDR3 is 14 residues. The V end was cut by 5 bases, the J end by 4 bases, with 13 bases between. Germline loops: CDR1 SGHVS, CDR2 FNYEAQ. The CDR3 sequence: CASSPRGGPDTQYF. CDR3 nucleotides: TGTGCCAGCAGCCCCAGGGGTGGGCCAGATACGCAGTATTTT.

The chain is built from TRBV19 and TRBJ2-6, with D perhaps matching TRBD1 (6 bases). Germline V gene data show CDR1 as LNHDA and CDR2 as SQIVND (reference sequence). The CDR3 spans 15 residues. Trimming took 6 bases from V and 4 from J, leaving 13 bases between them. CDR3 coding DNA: TGTGCCAGTAGGGGCTGGGGGCCAGGGGCCAACGTCCTGACTTTC. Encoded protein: CASRGWGPGANVLTF.

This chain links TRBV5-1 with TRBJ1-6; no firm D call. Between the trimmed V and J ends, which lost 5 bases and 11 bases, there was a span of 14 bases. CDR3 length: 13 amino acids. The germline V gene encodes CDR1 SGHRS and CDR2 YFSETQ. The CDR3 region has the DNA TGCGCCAGCAGGGAGGGCGAGTCCGCACCCCTCCACTTT. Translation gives CASREGESAPLHF.

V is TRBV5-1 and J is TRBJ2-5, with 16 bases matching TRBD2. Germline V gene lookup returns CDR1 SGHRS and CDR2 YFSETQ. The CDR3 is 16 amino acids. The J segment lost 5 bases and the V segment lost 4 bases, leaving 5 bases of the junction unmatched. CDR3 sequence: CASSVGLAGGLETQYF. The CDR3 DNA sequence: TGCGCCAGCAGCGTGGGACTAGCGGGGGGGCTTGAGACCCAGTACTTC.

Here the CDR3 DNA reads TGTGCCACCAGCAAAGGGACTGCATCGCCCCTCCACTTT. Protein: CATSKGTASPLHF. The rearrangement joins TRBV15 to TRBJ1-6; maybe TRBD1 (5 bases). Germline-derived CDR1 and CDR2 are LNHNV and YYDKDF (reference sequence). V gave up 4 bases and J gave up 13 bases, with 14 bases separating them. The CDR3 covers 13 residues.

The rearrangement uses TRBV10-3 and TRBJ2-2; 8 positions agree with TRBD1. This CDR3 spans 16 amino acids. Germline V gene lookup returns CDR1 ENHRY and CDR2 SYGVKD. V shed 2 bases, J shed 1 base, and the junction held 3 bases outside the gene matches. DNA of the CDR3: TGTGCCATCAGTGAGCCCGGACAGGGGAACACCGGGGAGCTGTTTTTT. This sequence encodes CAISEPGQGNTGELFF.

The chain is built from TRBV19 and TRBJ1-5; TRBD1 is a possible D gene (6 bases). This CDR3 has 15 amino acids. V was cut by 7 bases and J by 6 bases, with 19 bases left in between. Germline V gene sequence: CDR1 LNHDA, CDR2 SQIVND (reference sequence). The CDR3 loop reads CASIPGQGFGQPQHF. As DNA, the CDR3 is TGTGCCAGTATCCCGGGGCAGGGGTTCGGTCAGCCCCAGCATTTT.

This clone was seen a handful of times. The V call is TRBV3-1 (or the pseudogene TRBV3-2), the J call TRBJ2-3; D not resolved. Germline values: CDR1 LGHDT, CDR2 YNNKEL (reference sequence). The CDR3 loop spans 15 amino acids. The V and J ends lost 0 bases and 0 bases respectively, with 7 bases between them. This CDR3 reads CASSQDSRSTDTQYF. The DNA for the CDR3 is TGTGCCAGCAGCCAAGACAGTCGCAGCACAGATACGCAGTATTTT.

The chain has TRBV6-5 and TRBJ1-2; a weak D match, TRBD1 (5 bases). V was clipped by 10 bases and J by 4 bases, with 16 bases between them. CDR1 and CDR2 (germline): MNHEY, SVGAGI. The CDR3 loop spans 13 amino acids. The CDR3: CATRRGVGYGYTF. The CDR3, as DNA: TGTGCCACCCGTCGGGGGGTTGGCTATGGCTACACCTTC.

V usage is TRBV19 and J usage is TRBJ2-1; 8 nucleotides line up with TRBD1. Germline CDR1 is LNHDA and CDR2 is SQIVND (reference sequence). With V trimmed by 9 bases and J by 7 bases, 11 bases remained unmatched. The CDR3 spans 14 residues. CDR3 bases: TGTGCCAGCGTGGGCAGGGGGCAGGGAAATGAGCAGTTCTTC. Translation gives CASVGRGQGNEQFF. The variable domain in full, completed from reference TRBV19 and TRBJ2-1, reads DGGITQSPKYLFRKEGQNVTLSCEQNLNHDAMYWYRQDPGQGLRLIYYSQIVNDFQKGDIAEGYSVSREKKESFPLTVTSAQKNPTAFYLCASVGRGQGNEQFFGPGTRLTVL.

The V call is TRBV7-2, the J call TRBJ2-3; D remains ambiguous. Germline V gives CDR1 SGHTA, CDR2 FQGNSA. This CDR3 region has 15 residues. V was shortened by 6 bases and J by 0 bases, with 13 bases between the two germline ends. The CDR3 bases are TGTGCCAGCAGACCCAGGTCGGCTAGCACAGATACGCAGTATTTT. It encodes CASRPRSASTDTQYF. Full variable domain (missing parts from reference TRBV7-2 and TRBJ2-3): GAGVSQSPSNKVTEKGKDVELRCDPISGHTALYWYRQSLGQGLEFLIYFQGNSAPDKSGLPSDRFSAERTGGSVSTLTIQRTQQEDSAVYLCASRPRSASTDTQYFGPGTRLTVL.

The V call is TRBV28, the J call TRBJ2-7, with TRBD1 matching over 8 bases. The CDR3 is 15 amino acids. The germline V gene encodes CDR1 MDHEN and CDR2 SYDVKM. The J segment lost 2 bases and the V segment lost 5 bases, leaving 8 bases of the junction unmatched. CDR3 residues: CASSLPGQDPYEQYF. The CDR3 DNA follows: TGTGCCAGCAGTCTTCCGGGACAGGACCCCTACGAGCAGTACTTC.

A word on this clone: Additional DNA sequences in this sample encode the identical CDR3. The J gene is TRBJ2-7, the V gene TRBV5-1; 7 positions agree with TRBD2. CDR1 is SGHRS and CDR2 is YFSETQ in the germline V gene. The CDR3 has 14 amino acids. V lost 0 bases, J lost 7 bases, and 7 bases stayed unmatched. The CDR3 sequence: CASSLGTRIREQYF. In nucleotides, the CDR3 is TGCGCCAGCAGCTTGGGGACTAGAATTAGGGAGCAGTACTTC.

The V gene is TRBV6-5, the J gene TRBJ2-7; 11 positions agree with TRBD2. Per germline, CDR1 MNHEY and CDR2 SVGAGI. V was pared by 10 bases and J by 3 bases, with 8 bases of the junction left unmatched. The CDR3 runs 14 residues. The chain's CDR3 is CAIKLSGGGYEQYF. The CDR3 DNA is TGTGCCATTAAACTTAGCGGGGGGGGCTACGAGCAGTACTTC.

The CDR3 DNA sequence: TGTGCCAGCAGAACAGGGGGCTCAAGCTATGGCTACACCTTC. Amino acids: CASRTGGSSYGYTF. V and J are TRBV4-2 and TRBJ1-2; 9 nucleotides align to TRBD1. Germline CDR1 and CDR2: LGHNA and YNFKEQ. Trimming cost V 6 bases and J 4 bases; bases outside gene matches: 6. This CDR3 region has 14 residues.

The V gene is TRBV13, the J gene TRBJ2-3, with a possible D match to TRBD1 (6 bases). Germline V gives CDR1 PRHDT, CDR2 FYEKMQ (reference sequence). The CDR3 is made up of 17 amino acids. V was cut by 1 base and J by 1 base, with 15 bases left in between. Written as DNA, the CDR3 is TGTGCCAGCAGCTTAGTTGGGGGCGAGGGAGGCACAGATACGCAGTATTTT. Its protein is CASSLVGGEGGTDTQYF.

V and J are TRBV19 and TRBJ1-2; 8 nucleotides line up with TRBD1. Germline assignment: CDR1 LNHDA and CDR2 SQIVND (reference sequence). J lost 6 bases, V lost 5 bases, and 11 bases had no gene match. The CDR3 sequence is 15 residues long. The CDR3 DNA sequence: TGTGCCAGTAGTTCCAGAGCACAGGGGGTCGATGGCTACACCTTC. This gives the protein CASSSRAQGVDGYTF.

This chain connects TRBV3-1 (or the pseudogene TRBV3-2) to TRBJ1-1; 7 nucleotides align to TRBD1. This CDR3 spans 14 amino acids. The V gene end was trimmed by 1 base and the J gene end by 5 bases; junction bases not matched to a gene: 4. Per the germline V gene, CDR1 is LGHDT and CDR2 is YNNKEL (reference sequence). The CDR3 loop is CASSQGTGGTEAFF. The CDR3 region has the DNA TGTGCCAGCAGCCAAGGGACAGGAGGGACTGAAGCTTTCTTT.

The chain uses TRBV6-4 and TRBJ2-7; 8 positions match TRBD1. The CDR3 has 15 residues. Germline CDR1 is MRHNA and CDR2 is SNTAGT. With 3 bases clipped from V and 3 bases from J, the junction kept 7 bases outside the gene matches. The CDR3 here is CASSERQGLYYEQYF. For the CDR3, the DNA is TGTGCCAGCAGTGAAAGACAGGGGCTATACTACGAGCAGTACTTC.

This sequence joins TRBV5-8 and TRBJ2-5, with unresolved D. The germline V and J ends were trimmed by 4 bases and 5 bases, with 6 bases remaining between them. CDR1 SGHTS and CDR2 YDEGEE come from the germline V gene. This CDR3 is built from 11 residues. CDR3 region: CASSPIETQYF. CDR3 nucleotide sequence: TGTGCCAGCAGCCCCATTGAGACCCAGTACTTC.

CDR3 nucleotides: TGTGCCAGCAGTCCTCCCCCTGGCAGGGAAGAAGAAAAACTGTTTTTT. It encodes CASSPPPGREEEKLFF. The chain links TRBV25-1 to TRBJ1-4, with D perhaps TRBD1 (5 bases). Looked up from germline, CDR1 is MGHDK and CDR2 is SYGVNS. There are 16 residues in the CDR3. V was trimmed by 5 bases and J by 8 bases, leaving 21 bases between them.

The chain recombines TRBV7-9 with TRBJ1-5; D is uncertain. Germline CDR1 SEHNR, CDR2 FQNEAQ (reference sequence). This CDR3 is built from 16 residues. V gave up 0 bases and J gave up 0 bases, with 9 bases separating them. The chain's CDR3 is CASSLAWPVSNQPQHF. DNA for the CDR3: TGTGCCAGCAGCTTAGCGTGGCCTGTTAGCAATCAGCCCCAGCATTTT.

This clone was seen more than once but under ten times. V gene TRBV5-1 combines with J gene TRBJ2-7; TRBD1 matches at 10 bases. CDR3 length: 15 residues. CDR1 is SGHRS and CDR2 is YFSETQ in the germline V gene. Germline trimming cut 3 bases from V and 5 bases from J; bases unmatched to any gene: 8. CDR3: CASSSAGTGVDEQYF. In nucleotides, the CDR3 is TGCGCCAGCAGCTCCGCCGGGACAGGGGTCGACGAGCAGTACTTC.

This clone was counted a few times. CDR3 DNA: TGTGCCAGCGGCCGGGACAGGGTCTATGGCTACACCTTC. It is translated as CASGRDRVYGYTF. The chain carries TRBV12-3 or TRBV12-4 and TRBJ1-2, with 9 nucleotides matching TRBD1. Germline trimming cut 8 bases from V and 4 bases from J; bases unmatched to any gene: 5. This CDR3 region has 13 residues.

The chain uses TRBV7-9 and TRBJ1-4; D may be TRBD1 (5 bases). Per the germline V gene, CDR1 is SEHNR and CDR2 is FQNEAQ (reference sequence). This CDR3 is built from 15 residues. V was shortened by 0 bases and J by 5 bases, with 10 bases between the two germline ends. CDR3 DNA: TGTGCCAGCAGCTTAGCGGAGGGGCCCAATGAAAAACTGTTTTTT. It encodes CASSLAEGPNEKLFF.

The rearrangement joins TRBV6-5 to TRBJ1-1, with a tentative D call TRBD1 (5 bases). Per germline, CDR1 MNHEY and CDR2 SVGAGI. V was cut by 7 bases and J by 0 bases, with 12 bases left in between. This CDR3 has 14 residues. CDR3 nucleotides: TGTGCCAGCAACGAATGGGGCTTGAACACTGAAGCTTTCTTT. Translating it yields CASNEWGLNTEAFF.

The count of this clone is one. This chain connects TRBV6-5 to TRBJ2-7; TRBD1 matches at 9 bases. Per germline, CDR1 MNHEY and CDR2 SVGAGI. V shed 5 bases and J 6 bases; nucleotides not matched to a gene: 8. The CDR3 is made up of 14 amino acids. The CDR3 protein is CASSHRGLNGEQYF. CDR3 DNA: TGTGCCAGCAGTCACAGGGGGCTCAACGGCGAGCAGTACTTC.